Listed below are T cell receptor beta chains from one sample, sequenced in a study of blood T cell repertoires in COVID-19. Profiling relied on immunoSEQ multiplex PCR, and the TCRdb table lists in-frame clones only, not all of them. The sample holds about 220,000 clones, roughly 86% seen once. Sample: PBMCs or T cells enriched from blood (not recorded which). The receptors here all came from a woman aged 30 to 39 with acute COVID-19. Each CDR3 is given with its conserved first and last residue. Fields, in order: V gene, CDR3 protein.

>TRBV10-3
CAITEGYEQYF
>TRBV6-6
CASSNPHVAVDIQYF
>TRBV5-6
CASSLGDSVWAFF
>TRBV4-1
CASSQATGYGYTF
>TRBV4-3
CASSQGGGRNQPQHF
>TRBV19
CASSILGLGVVSHNEQFF
>TRBV9
CASSVGGGQGDTQYF
>TRBV19
CASRQGLATEAFF
>TRBV5-1
CASSLDTGSGYGYTF
>TRBV6-2/TRBV6-3
CASSRDLPGSYEQYF
>TRBV9
CASSVAGGAPYEQYF
>TRBV27
CASSLSTGGSSYEQYF
>TRBV19
CASSIFGGLSYEQYF
>TRBV11-2
CASSHTGTDLNTEAFF
>TRBV6-1
CASSEAIGGGYGYTF
>TRBV11-2
CASSLVRASARGGRGEQFF
>TRBV7-2
CASSQGYTEAFF
>TRBV7-6
CASSSPQVDTQYF
>TRBV6-5
CASRDYRQGGTEAFF
>TRBV27
CASIRLPGTEAFF
>TRBV18
CASSTGDGGLGTEAFF
>TRBV11-2
CASSLYAGVYEQYF
>TRBV30
CAWSQTSSSPLHF
>TRBV11-2
CASSLEEGTLNQPQHF
>TRBV5-4
CASSWAGVAFF
>TRBV14
CASSQDVGQGGMNIQYF
>TRBV4-3
CASSRNRGDNEKLFF
>TRBV9
CASSEEAGGIYNEQFF
>TRBV19
CASSRAPGDSYEQYF
>TRBV6-6
CASSYGDSDTYEQYF
>TRBV28
CASSSGTGSYNEQFF